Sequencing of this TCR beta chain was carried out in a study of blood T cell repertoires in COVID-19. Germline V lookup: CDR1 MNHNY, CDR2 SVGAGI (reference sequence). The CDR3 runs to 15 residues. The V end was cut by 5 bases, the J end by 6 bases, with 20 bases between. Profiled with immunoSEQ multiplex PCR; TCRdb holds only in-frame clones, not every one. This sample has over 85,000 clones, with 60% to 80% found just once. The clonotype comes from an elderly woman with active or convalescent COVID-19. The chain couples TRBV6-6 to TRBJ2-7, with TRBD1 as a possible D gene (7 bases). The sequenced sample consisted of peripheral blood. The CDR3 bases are TGTGCCAGCAGTCCGGACCACCTCAGGGGGGTCGAGCAGTACTTC. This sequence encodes CASSPDHLRGVEQYF.